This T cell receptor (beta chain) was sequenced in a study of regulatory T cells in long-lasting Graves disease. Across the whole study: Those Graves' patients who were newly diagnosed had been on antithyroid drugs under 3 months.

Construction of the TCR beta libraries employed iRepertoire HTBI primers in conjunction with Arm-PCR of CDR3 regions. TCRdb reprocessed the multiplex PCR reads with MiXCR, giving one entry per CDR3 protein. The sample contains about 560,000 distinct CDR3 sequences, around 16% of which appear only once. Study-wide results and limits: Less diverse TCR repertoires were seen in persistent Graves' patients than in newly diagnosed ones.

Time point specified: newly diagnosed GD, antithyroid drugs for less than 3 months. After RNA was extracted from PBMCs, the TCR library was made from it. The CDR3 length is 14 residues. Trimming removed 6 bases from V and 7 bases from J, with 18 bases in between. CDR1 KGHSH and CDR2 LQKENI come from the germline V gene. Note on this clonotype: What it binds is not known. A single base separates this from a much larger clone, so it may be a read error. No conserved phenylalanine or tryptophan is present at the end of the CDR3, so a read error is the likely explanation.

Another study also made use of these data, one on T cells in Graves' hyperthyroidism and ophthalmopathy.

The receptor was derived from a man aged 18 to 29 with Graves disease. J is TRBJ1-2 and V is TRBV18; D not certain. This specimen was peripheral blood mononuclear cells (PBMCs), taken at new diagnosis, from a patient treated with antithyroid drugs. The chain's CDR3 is CASSTTMTEIGYTS. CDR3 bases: TGTGCCAGCTCGACAACAATGACCGAGATTGGCTACACCTCC.